The present TCR beta chain was sequenced within a study of PD-1 blockade in mismatch repair-deficient tumors. Every patient had mismatch repair deficiency by PCR or immunohistochemistry. The TCR-sequenced patients were three responders to pembrolizumab. Data came from immunoSEQ multiplex PCR; TCRdb stores just in-frame clones and leaves some out. The sample yields roughly 130,000 clones, 85% to 90% seen once. The sequence was obtained from an adult with mismatch repair-deficient cancer. Sequences were derived from peripheral blood, sampled roughly 67 weeks after starting pembrolizumab.

The CDR3 sequence: CASSKCRTSDYPSTDTQYF. The CDR3 DNA is TGTGCCAGCAGCAAATGTCGGACTAGCGACTATCCTAGCACAGATACGCAGTATTTT. The J gene is TRBJ2-3, the V gene TRBV21-1; the table's D call, TRBD2, has no DNA check behind it. TRBV21-1 is deemed a pseudogene. The length of the CDR3 is 19 residues.